The entry below describes one TCR beta chain. What this receptor recognizes is not known. Trimming removed 3 bases from V and 0 bases from J; the gene matches leave 5 bases unexplained. CDR1 GTSNPN and CDR2 SVGIG are derived from the germline V gene (reference sequence). The CDR3 sequence holds 15 residues, the cysteine and phenylalanine included. This entry keeps only the CDR3 DNA: 45 bases, framed from base 1. The library was obtained by the immunoSEQ multiplex PCR assay. For the multiplex PCR, a mixture combining 60 forward primers for TCR Vbeta segments and 13 reverse primers for TCR Jbeta segments was used. Amplification of the CDR3 region of rearranged TCR beta genes was performed with a multiplex PCR assay on genomic DNA. On the Illumina HiSeq System, the amplified TCR beta libraries were sequenced as 87-base-pair reads. As for the authors' bioinformatics: In a later analysis, some 80 million unique TCR beta chains were counted across the approximately 640 repertoires, and approximately 9.9 million of these chains were shared by at least two donors. Raw reads were error-corrected and collapsed into unique sequences with a nearest-neighbor algorithm that merged closely related sequences to remove PCR and sequencing errors. Alignment of CDR3 sequences to IMGT reference sequences was used to assign V, D and J gene segments. Each retained sequence needed at least a six-nucleotide match to both a V gene segment and a J gene segment. Rearrangements were classified as productive when the CDR3 lacked stop codons and remained in frame with V and J, and all other rearrangements were classified as non-productive. CDR3 was defined according to IMGT convention as the region running from the second conserved V-encoded cysteine to the conserved J-encoded phenylalanine. The earlier analysis of a few hundred of the donors excluded any sequence lacking an unambiguous match to a single V gene segment. In an earlier analysis of some 590 of the donors, a V segment was called functional when productive rearrangements were above 56.7%, and segregating when the standard deviation between donors exceeded 5%. A statistical classification framework was built for diagnosing cytomegalovirus status from the catalog of TCR beta chain sequences. V and J gene assignment, in a later analysis, came from comparing TCR nucleotide sequences with IMGT/GENE-DB human TR gene sequences. The TCRdist pipeline was used in a later analysis to assign CDR3 sequences and most-parsimonious VDJ recombination scenarios. In a later analysis, each TCR beta chain was defined by its CDR3 amino acid sequence together with its V-gene family, and reads lacking a unique V-gene family were excluded. As a way to deal with suspected cross-contamination and a sequencing artifact, a later analysis dropped 450 to 600 nucleotide sequences that were highly shared and had low generation probability. In a later analysis, a clonal expansion index for each public chain was calculated from normalized within-repertoire ranks of inferred template counts. Generation probabilities in a later analysis came from a VDJ recombination model fitted to out-of-frame rearrangements, and those results were checked against IGoR. In a later analysis, hypergeometric tests were used to score TCR-TCR, TCR-HLA and TCR-CMV co-occurrence, with a repertoire-size bias correction applied to TCR pairs. False discovery rates were estimated in a later analysis by permuting HLA or CMV assignments 20 times. A later analysis grouped co-occurring TCRs with DBSCAN, adding TCRdist sequence similarity when clustering within HLA-allele-positive subsets. Repertoires with fewer than 30,000 or more than 120,000 public chains were left out of co-occurrence clustering, as were a handful of repertoires with anomalous nucleotide sharing. TCRdb re-hosts the immuneACCESS table, in-frame sequences only. Its copies lack some clones; in the studies checked, an unresolved V gene accounts for under half of them, and the cause for the rest is not known. The V and J calls and the clone size are those of that table, but D and trimming were determined from the DNA. The sample's records list 150,000 to 200,000 clones. The ten largest clones represent roughly 1.3% of the sample.

This entry is derived from a study of cytomegalovirus exposure and HLA in healthy donors (TCRdb year 2017). About the investigation overall: In an earlier analysis of roughly 590 of the donors, less than 350 Gb of sequence data and 117 million unique TCR beta sequences from 150 million to 200 million T cells were reported. Across 398 genotyped donors of the cohort, an average of about 240,000 unique TCR beta nucleotide sequences per donor were sequenced, and about a sixth of those sequences were non-productive. Several DR-DQ haplotypes were handled as single units for association and clustering, since linkage in the cohort was strong. The study was designed to test whether signatures of past pathogen exposure could be identified by cataloging public T cell receptors. Roughly 300 gigabases of sequencing data and approximately 85 million unique TCR sequences were included in an early release covering 550 to 650 HLA-typed donors. Among the roughly 400 genotyped donors, around 81% belonged to the genetic ancestry cluster associated with self-reported Caucasian donors. In addition to the first cohort of hundreds of subjects, a separate validation cohort of 120 different subjects was used. HLA typing covered class I and class II loci at four-digit resolution. An earlier analysis of fewer than 750 of the donors used high-throughput TCR beta sequencing to judge whether each TCR beta V gene segment behaved as functional or pseudogenic. High-throughput TCR immunosequencing, statistical association of individual TCRs with disease status, and machine learning were combined to predict cytomegalovirus infection status. A later genetic analysis used genome-wide SNP genotypes for about 65% of the roughly 670 donors, treating that subset as a discovery cohort. A later analysis re-examined previously published TCR beta repertoires from about 700 donors and added high-resolution HLA genotyping to investigate patterns of TCR occurrence. The study profiled the T cell repertoires of more than 500 subjects by immunosequencing and related them to cytomegalovirus serostatus. Typing coverage differed by locus: A, B, C, DRB1 and DQB1 were typed in about 620-630 donors, DQA1 in 500 to 550, DPA1 in approximately 600, and DPB1 in just under 480. Donor age, sex, ethnicity and CMV serostatus were compiled alongside the repertoire data. The later analysis used no new phenotypic data to find candidate immune exposures, relying instead on TCR beta sequences and their occurrence across donors. All discovery cohort repertoires had been generated using a single sequencing platform.

On the study overall, not on this receptor specifically: An earlier analysis of around 540 of the donors showed that most TCR beta V segments appeared in productive rearrangements either about 87% or about 30% of the time, which broadly matched IMGT annotations. A further reported finding was that TCR beta sequences accurately predicted the HLA-A and HLA-B alleles for most subjects in the first cohort. The classifier was reported to diagnose cytomegalovirus status with high specificity and sensitivity in both the original cohort and the validation cohort. The sequencing pipeline was judged likely to have produced a cluster of highly shared sequence variants as a technical artifact. According to a later analysis, parvovirus B19, influenza, CMV and Epstein-Barr virus appeared linked to several top co-occurrence clusters. Roughly uniform sequencing depth across donors was assumed in presence/absence analyses, although this assumption may not hold. This cohort had only TCR beta chains sequenced, and the lack of alpha or paired-chain data limited which features could be detected. When HLA alleles, especially DR and DQ, strongly co-occurred, attributing TCR associations to individual alleles was difficult. Some IMGT-functional V segments, including TRBV6-2 and TRBV6-3, could not be told apart with the 87-base-pair reads, so those segments were excluded. Correlated functional status among segregating V segments might be attributable to linkage disequilibrium, but an unknown experimental factor could not be ruled out. According to a later analysis, most CMV-associated TCR beta chains appeared to be HLA-restricted, and the HLA associations seemed to be driven largely by CMV exposure. Immune exposure information for the cohort was limited to CMV serostatus. A total of 164 TCR beta chains were listed by the study as associated with cytomegalovirus. According to the authors, the approach could potentially be generalized to other disease states and immunological phenotypes. A later analysis found that HLA-associated TCR beta chains were more clonally expanded and had lower generation probabilities than equally common non-associated chains. At a false discovery rate of 0.05, a later analysis linked under 20,000 TCR beta sequences to specific HLA alleles. Because counts were too low, some 17 rarely observed V segments, including chromosome 9 orphons, were excluded from the earlier analysis of around 640 of the donors. Because HLA typing was missing for some donors at each locus, association tests included only the typed subset. A few of the identified cytomegalovirus-associated TCR beta chains were confirmed in vitro to be specific for cytomegalovirus antigens. In a later analysis, the rate of TCR association differed among HLA loci, with DRB1 alleles having the most associated TCRs and HLA-C alleles having the fewest. While some public TCRs were present in many individuals, most TCR sequences turned up only very rarely across donors. V-gene and J-gene trimming of TCR beta chains was associated with a missense DCLRE1C variant in a later genetic analysis, and the association was replicated in an independent cohort. A later genetic analysis reported fewer N-insertions in productive TCRs among donors in an Asian-associated ancestry cluster than the roughly 690-donor mean.

The cohort comprised some 680 healthy bone marrow donors. Cohort members were all nominally healthy when sampled, although unrecorded immune exposures were likely present. The donor tested CMV seronegative and was one of the 352 seronegative cohort members. Every donor gave a peripheral blood sample, and the peripheral blood mononuclear cells from that sample were used for TCR beta sequencing. Genomic DNA extraction from the blood cell samples was performed with the Qiagen DNeasy Blood Extraction Kit. The V and J genes are TRBV30 and TRBJ1-3, with TRBD1 identical over 7 junction bases. The origin of this receptor is a woman aged 55-75 years in good health and CMV-seronegative. Sequencing was done on a sample of PBMCs. CDR3 protein: CAWRPDRLSGNTIYF. The sequenced DNA is TGTGCCTGGAGGCCGGACAGGCTCTCTGGAAACACCATATATTTT.